The present T cell receptor beta chain was sequenced within a study of blood T cells in healthy people across ages. Study details: The template switching approach captured approximately one barcoded beta molecule for every two T cells. Study-wide results and limits: Per million T cells, the diversity of TCR beta decreased roughly linearly as age advanced. Higher diversity, along with more naive CD4+ cells, distinguished long-lived donors from aged donors.

The CDR3 consists of 14 residues. V was cut by 2 bases and J by 5 bases, with 12 bases left in between. The germline CDR1 and CDR2 sequences are SGHTA and FQGNSA. The second PCR ran roughly 6 to 11 cycles with a sample-barcoded 5' primer and J-beta primers. No fewer than 2.5 million CDR3-containing paired-end reads came from each sample. TCRdb passed the 5' RACE reads through MiXCR, listing each CDR3 protein once. The sample has 700,000 to 950,000 distinct CDR3 sequences, over 45% seen once. Only a few counts were recorded for this clonotype. Its specificity is unknown. The receptor comes from a man aged 25 to 45 in good health. The chain carries TRBV7-2 and TRBJ2-5; D might be TRBD1 (5 bases). Material for sequencing was blood. The CDR3 spells CASSLPGSRETQYF. CDR3 DNA: TGTGCCAGCAGCTTACCAGGGTCCAGGGAGACCCAGTACTTC.